This T cell receptor (beta chain) emerged from a study of T-cell reconstitution after alpha-beta-depleted transplantation in children. A library of TCRbeta sequences, prepared with unique molecular identifiers, was generated. TCRdb used MiXCR to reprocess the PCR reads, holding one entry per CDR3 protein. The sample lists under 850,000 distinct CDR3 sequences, around 14% seen once, with roughly 0.84% in the top ten. Study-wide findings and caveats: It was surviving recipient T cells and thymic progenitors that gave some patients high TCRbeta diversity at day 60. T-cell numbers and diversity one year post-transplant derived largely from freshly generated T cells. Roughly two months post-transplant, alpha-beta T cells reportedly originated from several hundred graft clones that had expanded.

Trimming stripped 6 bases from V and 8 bases from J, with 14 bases between. This CDR3 has 13 amino acids. CDR1 and CDR2 from the germline V gene are MNHNS and SASEGT. This clonotype was seen at least ten times. What it recognizes is unknown. The J gene is TRBJ2-1, the V gene TRBV6-1; possible D gene TRBD1, 6 bases. Source: PBMCs, taken before TCRalphabeta/CD19-depleted stem cell transplant. The sequence came from a girl aged 2 to 10 with congenital amegakaryocytic thrombocytopenia, due to receive a stem cell transplant. The CDR3 loop reads CASRDLTGDEQFF. CDR3 DNA: TGTGCCAGCAGAGATTTGACAGGCGATGAGCAGTTCTTC.